This T cell receptor beta chain was found in a study of cytomegalovirus exposure and HLA in healthy donors. With 60 Vbeta and 13 Jbeta primers, the PCR was carried out. TCRdb keeps only in-frame clones here, not all; method: immunoSEQ multiplex PCR. The table includes roughly 200,000 clones, roughly 90% detected once. Deletions cut 6 bases from V and 8 bases from J, with 17 bases between. The germline V gene encodes CDR1 SEHNR and CDR2 FQNEAQ (reference sequence). The CDR3 sequence is 14 residues long. Study results and caveats: An analysis was carried out at a later point. It showed that HLA-associated TCR beta chains were more clonally expanded than equally common non-associated chains.

For this clone: Its antigen is unknown.

Sequencing was done on a sample of PBMCs. The sequence was collected from a woman aged 25 to 45 in good health and CMV-seronegative. The J gene is TRBJ2-1, the V gene TRBV7-9; maybe TRBD1 (6 bases). This chain's CDR3 is CASRSVRGGDEQFF. DNA of the CDR3: TGTGCCAGCAGGTCAGTCAGGGGCGGCGATGAGCAGTTCTTC.